This TCR beta chain appears in the sequencing data of a study of identical twins. This clonotype was detected many times. One entry per CDR3 protein results from TCRdb running MiXCR on the 5' RACE reads. Of 450,000 to 650,000 distinct CDR3 sequences listed, 7.5% to 10% are singletons. The CDR3 loop spans 16 amino acids. J gave up 0 bases and V 0 bases, and 8 bases lay outside the gene matches. Germline V gene lookup returns CDR1 DFQATT and CDR2 SNEGSKA (reference sequence). These data also featured in a second study, about yellow fever vaccine responses in identical twins.

The receptor was derived from a young woman in good health. The gene calls are TRBV20-1 and TRBJ2-7, with 7 positions matching TRBD2. The material sequenced was PBMCs. This CDR3 is CSARDMGGGYSYEQYF. CDR3 nucleotides: TGCAGTGCTAGAGATATGGGGGGGGGTTACTCCTACGAGCAGTACTTC.